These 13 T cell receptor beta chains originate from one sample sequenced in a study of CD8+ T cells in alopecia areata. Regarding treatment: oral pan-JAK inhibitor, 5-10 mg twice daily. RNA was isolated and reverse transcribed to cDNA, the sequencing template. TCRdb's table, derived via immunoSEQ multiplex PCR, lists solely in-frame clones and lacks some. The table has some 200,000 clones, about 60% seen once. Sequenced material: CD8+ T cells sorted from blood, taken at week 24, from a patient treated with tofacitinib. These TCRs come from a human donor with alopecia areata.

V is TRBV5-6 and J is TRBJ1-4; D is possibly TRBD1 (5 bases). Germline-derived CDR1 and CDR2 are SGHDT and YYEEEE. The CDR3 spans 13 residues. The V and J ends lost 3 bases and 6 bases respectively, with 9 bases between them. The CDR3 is CASSWGKDEKLFF. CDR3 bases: TGTGCCAGCAGCTGGGGGAAGGATGAAAAACTGTTTTTT.

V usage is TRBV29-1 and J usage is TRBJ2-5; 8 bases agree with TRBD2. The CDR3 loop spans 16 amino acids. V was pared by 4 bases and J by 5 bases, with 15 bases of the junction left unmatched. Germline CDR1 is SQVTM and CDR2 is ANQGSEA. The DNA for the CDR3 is TGCAGCGTTGTATGGATTGGCGGGGGGAACGGGGAGACCCAGTACTTC. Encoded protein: CSVVWIGGGNGETQYF. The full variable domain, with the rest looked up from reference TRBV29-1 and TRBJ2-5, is SAVISQKPSRDICQRGTSLTIQCQVDSQVTMMFWYRQQPGQSLTLIATANQGSEATYESGFVIDKFPISRPNLTFSTLTVSNMSPEDSSIYLCSVVWIGGGNGETQYFGPGTRLLVL.

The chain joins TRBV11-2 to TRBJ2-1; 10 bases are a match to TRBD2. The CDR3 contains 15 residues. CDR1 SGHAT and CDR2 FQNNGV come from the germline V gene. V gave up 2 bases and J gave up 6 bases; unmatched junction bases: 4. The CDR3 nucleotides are TGTGCCAGCAGCTTATGGTTAGCGGGGGGCAATGAGCAGTTCTTC. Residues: CASSLWLAGGNEQFF.

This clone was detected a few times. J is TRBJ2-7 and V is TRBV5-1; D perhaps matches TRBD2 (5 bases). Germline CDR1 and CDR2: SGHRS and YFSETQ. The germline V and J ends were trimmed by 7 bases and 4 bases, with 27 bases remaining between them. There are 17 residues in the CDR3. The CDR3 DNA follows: TGCGCCAGCGCCTCAAGTGAGAGGGTTGGGTCTCTATACGAGCAGTACTTC. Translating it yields CASASSERVGSLYEQYF.

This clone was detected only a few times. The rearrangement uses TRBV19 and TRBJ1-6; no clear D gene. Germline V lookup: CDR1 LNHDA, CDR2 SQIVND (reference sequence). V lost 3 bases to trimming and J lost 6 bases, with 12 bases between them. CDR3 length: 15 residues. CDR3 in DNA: TGTGCCAGTAGTATTCGGCCAGCGTTTAATTCACCCCTCCACTTT. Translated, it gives CASSIRPAFNSPLHF.

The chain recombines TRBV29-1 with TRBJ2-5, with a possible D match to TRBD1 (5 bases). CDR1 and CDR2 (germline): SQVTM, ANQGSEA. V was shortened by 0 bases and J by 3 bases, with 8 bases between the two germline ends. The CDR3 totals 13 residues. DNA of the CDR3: TGCAGCGTTGAAGAGGGCAGGGAAGAGACCCAGTACTTC. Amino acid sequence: CSVEEGREETQYF.

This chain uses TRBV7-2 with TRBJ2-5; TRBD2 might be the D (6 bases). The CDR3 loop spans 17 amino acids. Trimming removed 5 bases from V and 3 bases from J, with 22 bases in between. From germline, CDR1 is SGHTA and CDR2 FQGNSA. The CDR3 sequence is CASSLEPGLTTKETQYF. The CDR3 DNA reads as TGTGCCAGCAGCCTAGAGCCGGGACTTACTACGAAAGAGACCCAGTACTTC.

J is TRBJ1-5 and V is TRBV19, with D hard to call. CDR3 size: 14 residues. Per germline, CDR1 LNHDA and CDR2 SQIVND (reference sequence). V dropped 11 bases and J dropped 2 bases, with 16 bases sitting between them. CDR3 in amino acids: CASNRDGGNQPQHF. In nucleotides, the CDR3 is TGTGCCTCCAACCGGGATGGGGGCAATCAGCCCCAGCATTTT. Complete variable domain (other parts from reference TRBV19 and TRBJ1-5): DGGITQSPKYLFRKEGQNVTLSCEQNLNHDAMYWYRQDPGQGLRLIYYSQIVNDFQKGDIAEGYSVSREKKESFPLTVTSAQKNPTAFYLCASNRDGGNQPQHFGDGTRLSIL.

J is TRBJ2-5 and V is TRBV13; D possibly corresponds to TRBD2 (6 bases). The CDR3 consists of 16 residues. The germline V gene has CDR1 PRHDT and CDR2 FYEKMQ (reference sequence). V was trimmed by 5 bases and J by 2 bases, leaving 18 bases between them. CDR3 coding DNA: TGTGCCAGCAGCCAGGTGGACTACATACAACAAGAGACCCAGTACTTC. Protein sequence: CASSQVDYIQQETQYF.

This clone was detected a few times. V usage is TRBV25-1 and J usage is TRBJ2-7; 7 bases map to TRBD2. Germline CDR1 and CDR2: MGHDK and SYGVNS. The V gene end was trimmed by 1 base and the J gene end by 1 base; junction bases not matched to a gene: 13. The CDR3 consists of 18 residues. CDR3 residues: CASSEFYGGEGLSYEQYF. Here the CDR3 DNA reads TGTGCCAGCAGTGAATTTTATGGGGGGGAAGGGTTATCCTACGAGCAGTACTTC.

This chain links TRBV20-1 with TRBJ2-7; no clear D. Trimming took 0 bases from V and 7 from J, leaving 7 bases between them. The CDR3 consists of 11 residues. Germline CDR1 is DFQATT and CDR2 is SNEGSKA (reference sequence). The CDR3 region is CSARDAREQYF. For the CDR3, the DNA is TGCAGTGCTAGAGATGCGCGGGAGCAGTACTTC.

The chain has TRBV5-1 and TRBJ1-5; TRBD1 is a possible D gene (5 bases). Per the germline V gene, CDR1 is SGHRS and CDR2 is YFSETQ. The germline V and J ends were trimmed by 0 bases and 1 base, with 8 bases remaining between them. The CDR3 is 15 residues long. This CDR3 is CASSLDPGSNQPQHF. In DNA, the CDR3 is TGCGCCAGCAGCTTGGATCCAGGGAGCAATCAGCCCCAGCATTTT.

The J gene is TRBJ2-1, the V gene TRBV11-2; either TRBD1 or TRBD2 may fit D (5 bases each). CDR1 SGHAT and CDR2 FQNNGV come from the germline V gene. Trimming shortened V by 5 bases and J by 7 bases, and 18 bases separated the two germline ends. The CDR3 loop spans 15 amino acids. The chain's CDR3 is CASSPSRDPGNEQFF. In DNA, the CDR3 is TGTGCCAGCAGCCCTTCCCGGGACCCAGGGAATGAGCAGTTCTTC.